This T cell receptor beta chain originates from a study of control samples from healthy donors and cancer patients. The CDR3 contains 14 residues. J gave up 8 bases and V 3 bases, and 7 bases lay outside the gene matches. CDR1 is SGHTA and CDR2 is FQGTGA in the germline V gene. The assay was immunoSEQ multiplex PCR, and TCRdb's table has in-frame clones only and misses some. The table has about 120,000 clones, more than 90% seen once. What was sequenced was blood. The chain joins TRBV7-3 to TRBJ2-3, with 8 bases matching TRBD2. This TCR derives from a man between 18 and 35 years old in good health. The CDR3 loop reads CASSFPGLGTTQYF. The CDR3 nucleotides are TGTGCCAGCAGCTTCCCGGGACTAGGTACTACGCAGTATTTT.